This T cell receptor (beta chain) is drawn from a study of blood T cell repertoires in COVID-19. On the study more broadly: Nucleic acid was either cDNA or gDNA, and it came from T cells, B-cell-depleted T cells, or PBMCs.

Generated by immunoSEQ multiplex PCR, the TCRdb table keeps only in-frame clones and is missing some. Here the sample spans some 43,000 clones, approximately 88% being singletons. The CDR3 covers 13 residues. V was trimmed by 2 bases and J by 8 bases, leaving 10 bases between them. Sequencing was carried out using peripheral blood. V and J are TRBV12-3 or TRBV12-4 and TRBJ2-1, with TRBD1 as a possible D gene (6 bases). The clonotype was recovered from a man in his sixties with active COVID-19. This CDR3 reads CASSLLGAHEQFF. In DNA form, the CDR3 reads TGTGCCAGCAGTTTATTGGGGGCCCATGAGCAGTTCTTC.